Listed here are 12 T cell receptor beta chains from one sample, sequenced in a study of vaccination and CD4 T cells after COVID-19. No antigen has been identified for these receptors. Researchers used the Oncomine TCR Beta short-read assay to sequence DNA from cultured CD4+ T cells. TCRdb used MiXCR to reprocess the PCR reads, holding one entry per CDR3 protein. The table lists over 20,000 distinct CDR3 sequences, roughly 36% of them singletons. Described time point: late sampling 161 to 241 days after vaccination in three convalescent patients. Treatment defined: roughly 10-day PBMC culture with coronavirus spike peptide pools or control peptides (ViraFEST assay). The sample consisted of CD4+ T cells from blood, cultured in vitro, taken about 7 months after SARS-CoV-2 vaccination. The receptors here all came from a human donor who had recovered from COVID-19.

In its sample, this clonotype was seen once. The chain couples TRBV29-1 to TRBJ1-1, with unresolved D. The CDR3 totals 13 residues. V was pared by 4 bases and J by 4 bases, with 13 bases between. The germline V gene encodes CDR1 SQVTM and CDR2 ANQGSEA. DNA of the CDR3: TGCAGCGTTGGACCCCTTTCCCTCACTGAAGCTTTCTTT. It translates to CSVGPLSLTEAFF.

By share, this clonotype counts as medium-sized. The CDR3 loop is CSARDSQWNSPLHF. The DNA of the CDR3 is TGCAGTGCTAGAGACTCGCAGTGGAATTCACCCCTCCACTTT. V and J are TRBV20-1 and TRBJ1-6; no firm D call. This CDR3 is 14 amino acids long. Trimming took 0 bases from V and 7 from J, leaving 10 bases between them. CDR1 is DFQATT and CDR2 is SNEGSKA in the germline V gene (reference sequence).

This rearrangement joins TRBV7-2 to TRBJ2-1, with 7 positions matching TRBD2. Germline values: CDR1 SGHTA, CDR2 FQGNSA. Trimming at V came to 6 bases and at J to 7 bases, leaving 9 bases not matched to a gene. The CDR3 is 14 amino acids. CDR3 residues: CASRKAGLGNEQFF. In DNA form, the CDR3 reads TGTGCCAGCAGAAAAGCGGGATTGGGGAATGAGCAGTTCTTC.

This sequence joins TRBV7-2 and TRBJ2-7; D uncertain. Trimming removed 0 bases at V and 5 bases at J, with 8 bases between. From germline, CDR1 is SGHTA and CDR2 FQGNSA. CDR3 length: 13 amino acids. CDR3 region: CASSLAQTDEQYF. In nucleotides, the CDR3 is TGTGCCAGCAGCTTAGCACAGACCGACGAGCAGTACTTC.

The CDR3 DNA is TGTGCCAGCAGTCGACAGACAATCCAAGAGACCCAGTACTTC. It encodes CASSRQTIQETQYF. This chain connects TRBV6-1 to TRBJ2-5; tentatively, D is TRBD1 (5 bases). The CDR3 consists of 14 residues. Looked up from germline, CDR1 is MNHNS and CDR2 is SASEGT. V dropped 5 bases and J dropped 1 base, with 11 bases sitting between them.

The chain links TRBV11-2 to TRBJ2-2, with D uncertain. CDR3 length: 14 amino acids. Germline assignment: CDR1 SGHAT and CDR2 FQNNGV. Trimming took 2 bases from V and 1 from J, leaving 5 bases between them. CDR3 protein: CASSLLRNTGELFF. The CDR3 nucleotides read TGTGCCAGCAGCTTATTGCGGAACACCGGGGAGCTGTTTTTT.

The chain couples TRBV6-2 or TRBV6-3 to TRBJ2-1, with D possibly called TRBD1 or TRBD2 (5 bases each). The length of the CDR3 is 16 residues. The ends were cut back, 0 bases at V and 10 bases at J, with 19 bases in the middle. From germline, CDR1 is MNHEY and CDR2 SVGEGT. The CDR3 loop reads CASSYSARIGTNEQFF. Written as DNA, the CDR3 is TGTGCCAGCAGTTACTCAGCCCGTATCGGGACCAACGAGCAGTTCTTC.

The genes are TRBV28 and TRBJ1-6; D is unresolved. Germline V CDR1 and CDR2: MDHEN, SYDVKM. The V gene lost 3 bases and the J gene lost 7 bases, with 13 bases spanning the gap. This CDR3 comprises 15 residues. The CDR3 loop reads CASSFLGRNNSPLHF. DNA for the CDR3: TGTGCCAGCAGTTTCTTGGGGAGAAACAATTCACCCCTCCACTTT.

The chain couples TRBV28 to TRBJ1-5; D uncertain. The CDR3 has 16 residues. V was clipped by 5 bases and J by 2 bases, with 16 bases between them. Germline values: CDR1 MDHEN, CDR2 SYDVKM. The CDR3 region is CASSPHGRRGNQPQHF. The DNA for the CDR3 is TGTGCCAGCAGTCCCCACGGAAGGCGAGGCAATCAGCCCCAGCATTTT.

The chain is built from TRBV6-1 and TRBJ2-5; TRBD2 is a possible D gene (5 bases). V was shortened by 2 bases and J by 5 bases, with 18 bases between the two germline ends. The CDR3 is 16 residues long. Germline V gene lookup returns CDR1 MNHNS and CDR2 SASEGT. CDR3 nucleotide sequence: TGTGCCAGCAGTGAATCCAGTGCGTCCCGAGGGGAGACCCAGTACTTC. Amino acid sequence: CASSESSASRGETQYF.

The DNA for the CDR3 is TGTGCCTGGAGTGTACGGTCATTCCCAGAGACCCAGTACTTC. It translates to CAWSVRSFPETQYF. The V call is TRBV30, the J call TRBJ2-5; D not certain. The V end was cut by 0 bases, the J end by 4 bases, with 12 bases between. This CDR3 comprises 14 residues. CDR1 and CDR2 from the germline V gene are GTSNPN and SVGIG (reference sequence).

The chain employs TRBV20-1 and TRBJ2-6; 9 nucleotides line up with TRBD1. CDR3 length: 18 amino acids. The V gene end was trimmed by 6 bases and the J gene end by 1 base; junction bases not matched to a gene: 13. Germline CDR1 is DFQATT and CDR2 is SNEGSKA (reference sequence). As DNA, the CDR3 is TGCAGTGCCAATTTTGGGACAGGGTTGTTTTCTGGGGCCAACGTCCTGACTTTC. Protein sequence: CSANFGTGLFSGANVLTF.